One T cell receptor (beta chain) is described in this entry. In the authors' workflow: Using reference gene primer amplification, nucleated cell counts were estimated. Method: immunoSEQ multiplex PCR; TCRdb's copy keeps in-frame clones and lacks some. V and J calls plus clone size are reproduced from that table; the DNA served to infer D and trimming. Among approximately 210,000 clones listed, about 85% were seen once. V lost 6 bases and J 7 bases, leaving 24 bases between the germline ends. Germline assignment: CDR1 MDHEN and CDR2 SYDVKM. CDR3 length: 16 residues. These data originate in a study of blood T cell repertoires in COVID-19. As for the study in general: The United States, Italy and Spain were the sources of the acute and convalescent COVID-19 samples. T cells, B-cell-depleted T cells, or PBMCs supplied cDNA or gDNA.

This sequence joins TRBV28 and TRBJ1-2; tentative D call: TRBD1 (6 bases). This TCR was sampled from a man aged 25-45 years with active or convalescent COVID-19. What was sequenced was peripheral blood. CDR3 coding DNA: TGTGCCAGCAGACCTCTGTGGGCAGGGGCGGGGGTTGGCTACACCTTC. Protein product: CASRPLWAGAGVGYTF.